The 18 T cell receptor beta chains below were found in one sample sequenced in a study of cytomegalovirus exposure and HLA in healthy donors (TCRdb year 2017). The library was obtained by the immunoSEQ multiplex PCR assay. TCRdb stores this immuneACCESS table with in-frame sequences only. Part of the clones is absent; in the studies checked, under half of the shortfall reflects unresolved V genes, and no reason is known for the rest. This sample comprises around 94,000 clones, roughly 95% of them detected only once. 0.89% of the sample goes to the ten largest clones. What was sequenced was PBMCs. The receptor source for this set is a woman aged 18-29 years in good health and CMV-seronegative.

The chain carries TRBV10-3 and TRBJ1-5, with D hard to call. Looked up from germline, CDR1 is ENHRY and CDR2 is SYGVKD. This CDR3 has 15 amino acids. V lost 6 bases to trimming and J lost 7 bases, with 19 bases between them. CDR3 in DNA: TGTGCCATCAGCGACGGGGAGGGTCGAAGACAGCCCCAGCATTTT. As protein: CAISDGEGRRQPQHF.

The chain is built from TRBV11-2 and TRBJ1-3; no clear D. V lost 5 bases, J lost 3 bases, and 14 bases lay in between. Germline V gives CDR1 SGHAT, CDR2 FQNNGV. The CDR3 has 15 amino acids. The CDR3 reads CASSPRRAYGNTIYF. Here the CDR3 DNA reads TGTGCCAGCAGCCCCCGGAGGGCGTATGGAAACACCATATATTTT.

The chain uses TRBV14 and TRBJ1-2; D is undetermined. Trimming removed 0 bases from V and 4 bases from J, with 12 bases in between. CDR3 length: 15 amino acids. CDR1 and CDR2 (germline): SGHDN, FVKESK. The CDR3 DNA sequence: TGTGCCAGCAGCCAAGAAAGGCGACTATCCTATGGCTACACCTTC. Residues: CASSQERRLSYGYTF.

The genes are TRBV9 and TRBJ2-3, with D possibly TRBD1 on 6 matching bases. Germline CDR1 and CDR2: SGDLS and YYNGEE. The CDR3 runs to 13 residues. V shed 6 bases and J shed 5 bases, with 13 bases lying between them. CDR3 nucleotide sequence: TGTGCCAGCAATCAGGGGCCGGGAGATACGCAGTATTTT. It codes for CASNQGPGDTQYF.

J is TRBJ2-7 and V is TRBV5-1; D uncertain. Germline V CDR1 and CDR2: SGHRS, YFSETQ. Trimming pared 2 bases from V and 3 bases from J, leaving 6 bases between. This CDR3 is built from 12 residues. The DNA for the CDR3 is TGCGCCAGCAGCTTTAACGGCTACGAGCAGTACTTC. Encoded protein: CASSFNGYEQYF.

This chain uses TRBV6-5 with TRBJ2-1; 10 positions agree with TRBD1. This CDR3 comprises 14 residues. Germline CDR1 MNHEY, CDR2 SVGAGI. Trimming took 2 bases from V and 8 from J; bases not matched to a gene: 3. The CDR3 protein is CASSYGTGDHEQFF. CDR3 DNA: TGTGCCAGCAGTTACGGGACAGGGGACCATGAGCAGTTCTTC.

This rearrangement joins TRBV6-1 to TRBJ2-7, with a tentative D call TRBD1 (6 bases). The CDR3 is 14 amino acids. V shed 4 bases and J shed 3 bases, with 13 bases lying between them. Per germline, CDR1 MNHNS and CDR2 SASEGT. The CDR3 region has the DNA TGTGCCAGCAGTGGTTGGACAGAGAACTACGAGCAGTACTTC. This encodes CASSGWTENYEQYF.

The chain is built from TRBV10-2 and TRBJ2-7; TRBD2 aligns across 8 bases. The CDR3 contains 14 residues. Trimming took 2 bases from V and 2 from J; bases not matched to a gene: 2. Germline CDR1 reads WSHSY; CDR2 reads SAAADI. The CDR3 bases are TGCGCCAGCAGTGAGGTCGGGAGGGCCTACGAGCAGTACTTC. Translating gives CASSEVGRAYEQYF.

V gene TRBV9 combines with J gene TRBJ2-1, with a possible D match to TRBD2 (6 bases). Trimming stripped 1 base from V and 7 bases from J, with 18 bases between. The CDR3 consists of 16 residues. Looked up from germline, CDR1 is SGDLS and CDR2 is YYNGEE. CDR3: CASSVLGGAVFNEQFF. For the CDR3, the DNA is TGTGCCAGCAGCGTACTTGGCGGGGCCGTTTTTAATGAGCAGTTCTTC.

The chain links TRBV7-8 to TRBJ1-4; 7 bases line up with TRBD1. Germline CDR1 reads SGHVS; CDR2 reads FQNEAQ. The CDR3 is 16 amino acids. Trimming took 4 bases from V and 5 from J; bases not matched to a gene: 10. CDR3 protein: CASSSRDSLPNEKLFF. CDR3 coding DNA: TGTGCCAGCAGCTCCCGGGACAGCCTTCCCAATGAAAAACTGTTTTTT. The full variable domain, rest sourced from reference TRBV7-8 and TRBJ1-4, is GAGVSQSPRYKVAKRGQDVALRCDPISGHVSLFWYQQALGQGPEFLTYFQNEAQLDKSGLPSDRFFAERPEGSVSTLKIQRTQQEDSAVYLCASSSRDSLPNEKLFFGSGTQLSVL.

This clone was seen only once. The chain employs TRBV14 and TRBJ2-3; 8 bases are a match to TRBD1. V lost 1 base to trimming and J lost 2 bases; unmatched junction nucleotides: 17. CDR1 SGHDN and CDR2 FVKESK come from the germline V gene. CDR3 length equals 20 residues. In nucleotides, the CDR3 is TGTGCCAGCAGCCAAGCCCGTGACAGGGGCCCGCCACGATTCACAGATACGCAGTATTTT. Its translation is CASSQARDRGPPRFTDTQYF.

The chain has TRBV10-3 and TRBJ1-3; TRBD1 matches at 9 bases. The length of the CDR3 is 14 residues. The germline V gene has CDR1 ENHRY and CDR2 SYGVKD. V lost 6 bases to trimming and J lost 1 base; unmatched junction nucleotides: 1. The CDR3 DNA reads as TGTGCCATCAGCGGACAGGGGTCTGGAAACACCATATATTTT. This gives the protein CAISGQGSGNTIYF.

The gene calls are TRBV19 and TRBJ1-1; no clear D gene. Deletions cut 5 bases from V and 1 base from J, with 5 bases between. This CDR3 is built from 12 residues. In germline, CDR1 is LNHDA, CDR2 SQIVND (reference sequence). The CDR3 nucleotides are TGTGCCAGTAGTGGCGGGAACACTGAAGCTTTCTTT. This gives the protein CASSGGNTEAFF.

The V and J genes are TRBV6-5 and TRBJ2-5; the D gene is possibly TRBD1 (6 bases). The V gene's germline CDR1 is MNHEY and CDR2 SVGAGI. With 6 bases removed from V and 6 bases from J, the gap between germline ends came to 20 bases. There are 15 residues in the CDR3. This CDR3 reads CASSPESDRRQTQYF. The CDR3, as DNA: TGTGCCAGCAGCCCGGAAAGTGACAGGAGGCAGACCCAGTACTTC.

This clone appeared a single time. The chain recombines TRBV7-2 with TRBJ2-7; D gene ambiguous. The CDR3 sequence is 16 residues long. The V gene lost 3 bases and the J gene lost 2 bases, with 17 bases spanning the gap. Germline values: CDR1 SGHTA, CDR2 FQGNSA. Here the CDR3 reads CASSFLWALSTYEQYF. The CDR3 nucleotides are TGTGCCAGCAGCTTTCTGTGGGCCCTATCCACCTACGAGCAGTACTTC. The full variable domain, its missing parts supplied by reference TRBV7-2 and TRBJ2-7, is GAGVSQSPSNKVTEKGKDVELRCDPISGHTALYWYRQSLGQGLEFLIYFQGNSAPDKSGLPSDRFSAERTGGSVSTLTIQRTQQEDSAVYLCASSFLWALSTYEQYFGPGTRLTVT.

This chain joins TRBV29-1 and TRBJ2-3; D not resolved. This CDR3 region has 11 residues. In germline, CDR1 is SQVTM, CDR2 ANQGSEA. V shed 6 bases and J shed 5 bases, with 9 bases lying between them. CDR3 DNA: TGCAGCGTCTTAACGGGAGATACGCAGTATTTT. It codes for CSVLTGDTQYF.

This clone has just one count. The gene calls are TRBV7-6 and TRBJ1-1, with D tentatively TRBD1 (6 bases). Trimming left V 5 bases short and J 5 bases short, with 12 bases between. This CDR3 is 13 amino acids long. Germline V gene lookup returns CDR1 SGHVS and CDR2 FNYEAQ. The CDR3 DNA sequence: TGTGCCAGCAGCCGCACAGGGTTTACTGAAGCTTTCTTT. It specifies CASSRTGFTEAFF.

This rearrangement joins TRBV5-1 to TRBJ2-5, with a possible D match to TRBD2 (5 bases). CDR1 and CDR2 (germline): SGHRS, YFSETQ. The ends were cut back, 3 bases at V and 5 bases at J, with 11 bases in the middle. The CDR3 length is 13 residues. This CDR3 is CASSSEGRETQYF. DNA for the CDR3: TGCGCCAGCAGCTCCGAGGGTCGCGAGACCCAGTACTTC.